The 10 T cell receptor beta chains below come from one sample, sequenced in a study of T cells after yellow fever vaccination. From the 5' RACE reads, TCRdb called clonotypes with MiXCR, one entry per CDR3 protein. The sample has some 200,000 distinct CDR3 sequences, less than 3.5% seen once. Sequences were derived from CD4+ T cells sorted from PBMCs, sampled 10 days after the yellow fever booster vaccination. These TCRs come from a man aged 18 to 29 who received the YFV17D yellow fever vaccine.

This clonotype came up a few times. Written as DNA, the CDR3 is TGTGCCAGCGGAGGTGGACAGACCCGCCTAAGCAATCAGCCCCAGCATTTT. It codes for CASGGGQTRLSNQPQHF. The chain combines TRBV2 with TRBJ1-5, with D possibly TRBD1 on 6 matching bases. Trimming cost V 8 bases and J 1 base, with 21 bases left between them. Germline lookup yields CDR1 SNHLY and CDR2 FYNNEI. There are 17 residues in the CDR3.

This clonotype occurred many times. CDR3: CASSFERQGTEAFF. DNA of the CDR3: TGTGCCAGCAGTTTCGAAAGACAGGGCACTGAAGCTTTCTTT. The chain links TRBV6-6 to TRBJ1-1, with 7 bases that match TRBD1. The CDR3 extends over 14 amino acids. V was clipped by 4 bases and J by 4 bases; unmatched bases: 6. In germline, CDR1 is MNHNY, CDR2 SVGAGI (reference sequence).

This clonotype has more than one count but fewer than ten. The chain couples TRBV5-4 to TRBJ1-3; D gene uncertain. V shed 0 bases and J shed 1 base, with 11 bases lying between them. From germline, CDR1 is SGHNT and CDR2 YYREEE (reference sequence). The CDR3 totals 16 residues. The CDR3 reads CASSLGPVWSGNTIYF. The CDR3 nucleotides are TGTGCCAGCAGCTTGGGTCCGGTTTGGTCTGGAAACACCATATATTTT.

This clonotype turned up a few times. The genes are TRBV5-4 and TRBJ2-5; TRBD2 is a possible D gene (7 bases). V was cut by 4 bases and J by 3 bases, with 19 bases left in between. The germline V gene encodes CDR1 SGHNT and CDR2 YYREEE (reference sequence). This CDR3 is built from 16 residues. The CDR3 loop is CASSNGGPHPKETQYF. The CDR3 coding sequence is TGTGCCAGCAGCAACGGGGGGCCACACCCTAAAGAGACCCAGTACTTC. Full variable domain (outside the CDR3, taken from reference TRBV5-4 and TRBJ2-5): ETGVTQSPTHLIKTRGQQVTLRCSSQSGHNTVSWYQQALGQGPQFIFQYYREEENGRGNFPPRFSGLQFPNYSSELNVNALELDDSALYLCASSNGGPHPKETQYFGPGTRLLVL.

This clonotype has only a few counts. The CDR3 DNA follows: TGTGCCAGCAGCTTAGCGCAGGGGGCTAATCAGCCCCAGCATTTT. This codes for CASSLAQGANQPQHF. The genes are TRBV7-2 and TRBJ1-5; 8 nucleotides match TRBD1. The germline V gene encodes CDR1 SGHTA and CDR2 FQGNSA. J was trimmed by 4 bases and V by 0 bases; bases with no gene match: 2. CDR3 length: 15 amino acids.

This clonotype was seen a few times. The V and J genes are TRBV20-1 and TRBJ1-6; no clear D gene. Germline V gene lookup returns CDR1 DFQATT and CDR2 SNEGSKA (reference sequence). V gave up 3 bases and J gave up 10 bases, with 10 bases separating them. This CDR3 has 12 amino acids. The chain's CDR3 is CSASAPGSPLHF. In DNA form, the CDR3 reads TGCAGTGCTAGCGCCCCCGGCTCACCCCTCCACTTT.

This clonotype was recorded a few times. The gene calls are TRBV3-1 and TRBJ2-5; 9 nucleotides line up with TRBD1. The CDR3 has 15 residues. Germline V lookup: CDR1 LGHDT, CDR2 YNNKEL (reference sequence). The V gene end was trimmed by 5 bases and the J gene end by 5 bases; junction bases not matched to a gene: 9. The CDR3 here is CASSLQGAFGETQYF. CDR3 DNA: TGTGCCAGCAGCTTACAGGGGGCCTTCGGTGAGACCCAGTACTTC.

This clonotype was observed many times. The CDR3 loop reads CASSRPGTGVEAFF. CDR3 bases: TGTGCCAGCAGTCGTCCCGGGACAGGGGTCGAAGCTTTCTTT. The chain has TRBV28 and TRBJ1-1; 10 bases match TRBD1. CDR3 length: 14 amino acids. Germline values: CDR1 MDHEN, CDR2 SYDVKM. The ends lost 5 bases at V and 8 bases at J; junction bases unmatched: 8.

The V and J genes are TRBV5-6 and TRBJ1-5, with D perhaps matching TRBD1 (6 bases). V was cut by 8 bases and J by 3 bases, with 21 bases left in between. Germline CDR1 is SGHDT and CDR2 is YYEEEE. This CDR3 has 16 residues. The CDR3 protein is CARCSPGRGPNQPQHF. The CDR3 region has the DNA TGTGCCAGATGTAGTCCGGGACGGGGGCCCAATCAGCCCCAGCATTTT. Combining the CDR3 with reference TRBV5-6 and TRBJ1-5 gives the whole variable domain DAGVTQSPTHLIKTRGQQVTLRCSPKSGHDTVSWYQQALGQGPQFIFQYYEEEERQRGNFPDRFSGHQFPNYSSELNVNALLLGDSALYLCARCSPGRGPNQPQHFGDGTRLSIL.

The sample holds a few counts of this clonotype. The J gene is TRBJ1-6, the V gene TRBV28; D is unclear. This CDR3 has 17 amino acids. V gave up 7 bases and J gave up 0 bases, with 16 bases separating them. Germline V gives CDR1 MDHEN, CDR2 SYDVKM. The DNA of the CDR3 is TGTGCCAGCAACGGTGACTCACTGAGCTCCTATAATTCACCCCTCCACTTT. Its protein is CASNGDSLSSYNSPLHF.